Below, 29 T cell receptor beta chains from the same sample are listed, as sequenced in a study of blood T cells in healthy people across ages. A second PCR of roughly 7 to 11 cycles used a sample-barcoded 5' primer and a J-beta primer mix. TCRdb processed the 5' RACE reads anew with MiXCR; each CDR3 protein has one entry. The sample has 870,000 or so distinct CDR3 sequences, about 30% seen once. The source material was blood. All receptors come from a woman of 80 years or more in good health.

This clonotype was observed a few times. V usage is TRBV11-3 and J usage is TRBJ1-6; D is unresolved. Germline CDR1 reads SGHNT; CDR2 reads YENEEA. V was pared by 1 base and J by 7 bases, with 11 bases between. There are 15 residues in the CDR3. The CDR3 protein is CASSLGKGMNSPLHF. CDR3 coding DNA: TGTGCCAGCAGCTTAGGTAAAGGGATGAATTCACCCCTCCACTTT.

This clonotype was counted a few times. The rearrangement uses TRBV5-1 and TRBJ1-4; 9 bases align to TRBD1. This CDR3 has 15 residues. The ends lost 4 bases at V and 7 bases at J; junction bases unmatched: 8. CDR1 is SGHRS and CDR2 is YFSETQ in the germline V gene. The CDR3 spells CASSTGQGLSEKLFF. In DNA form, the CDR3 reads TGCGCCAGCAGCACCGGACAGGGGTTGAGTGAAAAACTGTTTTTT. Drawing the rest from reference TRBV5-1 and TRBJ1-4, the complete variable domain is KAGVTQTPRYLIKTRGQQVTLSCSPISGHRSVSWYQQTPGQGLQFLFEYFSETQRNKGNFPGRFSGRQFSNSRSEMNVSTLELGDSALYLCASSTGQGLSEKLFFGSGTQLSVL.

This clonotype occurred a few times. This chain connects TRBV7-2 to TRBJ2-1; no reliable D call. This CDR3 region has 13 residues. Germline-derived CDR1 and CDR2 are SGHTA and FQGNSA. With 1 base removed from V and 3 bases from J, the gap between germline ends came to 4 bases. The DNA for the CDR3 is TGTGCCAGCAGCTTAGTCTACTACAATGAGCAGTTCTTC. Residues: CASSLVYYNEQFF.

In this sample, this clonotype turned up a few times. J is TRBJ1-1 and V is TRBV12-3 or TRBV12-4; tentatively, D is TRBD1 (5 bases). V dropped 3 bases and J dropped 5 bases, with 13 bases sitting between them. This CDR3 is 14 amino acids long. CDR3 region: CASSLLVGETEAFF. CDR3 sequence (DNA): TGTGCCAGCAGTTTGTTGGTAGGGGAAACTGAAGCTTTCTTT.

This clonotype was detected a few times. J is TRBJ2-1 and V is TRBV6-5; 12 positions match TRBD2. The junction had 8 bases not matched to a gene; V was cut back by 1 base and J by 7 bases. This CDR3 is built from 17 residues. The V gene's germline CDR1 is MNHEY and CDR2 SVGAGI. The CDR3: CASSYLVTSGGINEQFF. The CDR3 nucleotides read TGTGCCAGCAGTTACTTGGTGACTAGCGGGGGAATAAATGAGCAGTTCTTC.

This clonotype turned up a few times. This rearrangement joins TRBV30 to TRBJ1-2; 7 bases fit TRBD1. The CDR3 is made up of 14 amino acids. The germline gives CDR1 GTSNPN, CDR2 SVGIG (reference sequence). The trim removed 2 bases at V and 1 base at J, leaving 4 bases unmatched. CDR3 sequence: CAWSWQGVNYGYTF. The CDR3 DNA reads TGTGCCTGGAGTTGGCAGGGGGTTAACTATGGCTACACCTTC.

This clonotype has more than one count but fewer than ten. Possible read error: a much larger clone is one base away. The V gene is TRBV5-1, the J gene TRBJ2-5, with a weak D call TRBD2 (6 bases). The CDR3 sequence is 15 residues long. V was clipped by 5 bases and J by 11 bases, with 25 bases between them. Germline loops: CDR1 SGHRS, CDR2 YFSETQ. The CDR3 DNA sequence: TGCGCCAGCAGAGACCGGGGGTTGGTTAGGAATGAGCAGTACTTC. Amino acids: CASRDRGLVRNEQYF.

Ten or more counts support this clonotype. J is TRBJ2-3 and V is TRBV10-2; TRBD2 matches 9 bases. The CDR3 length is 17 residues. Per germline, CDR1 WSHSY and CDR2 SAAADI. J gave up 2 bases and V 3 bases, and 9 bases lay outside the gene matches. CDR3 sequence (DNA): TGCGCCAGCAGTGATCCCGGGGCGGGGGGGTCCACAGATACGCAGTATTTT. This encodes CASSDPGAGGSTDTQYF.

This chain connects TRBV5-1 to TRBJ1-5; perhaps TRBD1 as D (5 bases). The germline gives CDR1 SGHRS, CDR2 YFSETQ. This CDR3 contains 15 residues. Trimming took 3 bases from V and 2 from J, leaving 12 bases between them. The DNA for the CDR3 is TGCGCCAGCAGCTCGTGGGGGGATCGCAATCAGCCCCAGCATTTT. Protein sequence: CASSSWGDRNQPQHF.

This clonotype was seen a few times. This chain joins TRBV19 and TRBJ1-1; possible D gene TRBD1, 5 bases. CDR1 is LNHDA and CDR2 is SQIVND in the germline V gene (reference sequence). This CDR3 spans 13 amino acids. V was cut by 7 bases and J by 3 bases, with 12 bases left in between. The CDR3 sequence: CASTPQGYTEAFF. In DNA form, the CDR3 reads TGTGCCAGTACCCCCCAGGGTTACACTGAAGCTTTCTTT.

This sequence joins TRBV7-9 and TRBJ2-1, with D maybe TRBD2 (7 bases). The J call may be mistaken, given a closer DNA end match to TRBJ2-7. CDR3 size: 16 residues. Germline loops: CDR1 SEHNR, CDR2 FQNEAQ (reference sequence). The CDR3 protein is CASSLDTGGSYNEQYF. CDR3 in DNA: TGTGCCAGCAGCTTAGATACGGGGGGCTCCTACAATGAGCAGTACTTC.

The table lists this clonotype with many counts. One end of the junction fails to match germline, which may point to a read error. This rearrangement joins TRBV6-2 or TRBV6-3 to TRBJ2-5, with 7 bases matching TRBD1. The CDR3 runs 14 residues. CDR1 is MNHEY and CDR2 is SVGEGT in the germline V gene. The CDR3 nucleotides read TGTGCCAGCAGTAACTCACAGGGGCGGGAGACCCAGTACTTC. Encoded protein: CASSNSQGRETQYF.

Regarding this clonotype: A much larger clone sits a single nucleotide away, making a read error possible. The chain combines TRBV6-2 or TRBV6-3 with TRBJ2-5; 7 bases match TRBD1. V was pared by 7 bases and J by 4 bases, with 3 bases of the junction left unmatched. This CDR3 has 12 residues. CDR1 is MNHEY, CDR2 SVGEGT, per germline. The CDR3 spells CASKRTGETQYF. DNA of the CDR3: TGTGCCAGCAAGAGGACAGGAGAGACCCAGTACTTC.

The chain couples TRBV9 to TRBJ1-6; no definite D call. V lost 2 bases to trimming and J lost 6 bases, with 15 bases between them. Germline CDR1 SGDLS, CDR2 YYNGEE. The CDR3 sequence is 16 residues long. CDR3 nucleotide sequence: TGTGCCAGCAGCGTGAGACCGGGCCTTATTAATTCACCCCTCCACTTT. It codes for CASSVRPGLINSPLHF.

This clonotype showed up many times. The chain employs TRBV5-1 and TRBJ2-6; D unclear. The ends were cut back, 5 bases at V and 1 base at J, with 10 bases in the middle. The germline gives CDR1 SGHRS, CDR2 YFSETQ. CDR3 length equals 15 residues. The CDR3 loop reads CASSTENSGANVLTF. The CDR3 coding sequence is TGCGCCAGCAGTACAGAAAATTCTGGGGCCAACGTCCTGACTTTC.

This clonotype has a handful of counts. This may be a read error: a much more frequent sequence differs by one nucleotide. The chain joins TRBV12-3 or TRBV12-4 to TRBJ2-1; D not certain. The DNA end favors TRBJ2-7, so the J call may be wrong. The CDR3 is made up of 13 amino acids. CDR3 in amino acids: CASSFADYNEQYF. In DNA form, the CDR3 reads TGTGCCAGCAGTTTCGCAGATTACAATGAGCAGTACTTC.

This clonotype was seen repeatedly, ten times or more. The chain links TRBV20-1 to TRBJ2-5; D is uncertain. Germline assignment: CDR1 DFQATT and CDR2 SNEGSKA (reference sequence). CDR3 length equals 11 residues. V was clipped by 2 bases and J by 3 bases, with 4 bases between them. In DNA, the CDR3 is TGCAGTGCTAGATGGGAAGAGACCCAGTACTTC. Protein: CSARWEETQYF.

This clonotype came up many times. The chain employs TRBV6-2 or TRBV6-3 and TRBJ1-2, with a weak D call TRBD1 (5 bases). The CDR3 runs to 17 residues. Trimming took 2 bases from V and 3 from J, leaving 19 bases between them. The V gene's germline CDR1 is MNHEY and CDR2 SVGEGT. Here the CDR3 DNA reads TGTGCCAGCAGTTACAGGAGAGGTCAGGGTGGAGACTATGGCTACACCTTC. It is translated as CASSYRRGQGGDYGYTF.

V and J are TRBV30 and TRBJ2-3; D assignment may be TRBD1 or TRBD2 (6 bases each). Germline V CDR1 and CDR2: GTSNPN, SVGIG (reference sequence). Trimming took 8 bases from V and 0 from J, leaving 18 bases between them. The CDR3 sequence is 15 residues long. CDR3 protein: CAGGDIGTSTDTQYF. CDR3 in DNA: TGTGCCGGCGGGGACATTGGAACTAGCACAGATACGCAGTATTTT.

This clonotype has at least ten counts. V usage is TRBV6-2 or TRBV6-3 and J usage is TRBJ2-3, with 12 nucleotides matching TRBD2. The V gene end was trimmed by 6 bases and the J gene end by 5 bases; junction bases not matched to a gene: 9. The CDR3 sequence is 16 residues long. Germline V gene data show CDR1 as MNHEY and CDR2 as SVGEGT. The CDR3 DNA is TGTGCCAGCAGCTCGACTGGACTAGCGGGGAAAGATACGCAGTATTTT. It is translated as CASSSTGLAGKDTQYF.

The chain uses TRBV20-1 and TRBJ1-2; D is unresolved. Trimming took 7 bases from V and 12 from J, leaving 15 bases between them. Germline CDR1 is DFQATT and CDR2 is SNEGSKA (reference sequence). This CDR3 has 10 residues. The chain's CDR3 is CSVPAAGDTF. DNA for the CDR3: TGCAGTGTCCCGGCGGCCGGCGACACCTTC.

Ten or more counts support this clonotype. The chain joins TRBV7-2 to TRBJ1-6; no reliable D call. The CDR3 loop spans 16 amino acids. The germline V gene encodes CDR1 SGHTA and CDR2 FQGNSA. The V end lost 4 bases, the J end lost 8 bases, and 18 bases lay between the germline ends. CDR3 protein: CASSSDPIYPDSPLHF. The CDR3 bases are TGTGCCAGCAGCTCCGACCCTATCTATCCGGATTCACCCCTCCACTTT.

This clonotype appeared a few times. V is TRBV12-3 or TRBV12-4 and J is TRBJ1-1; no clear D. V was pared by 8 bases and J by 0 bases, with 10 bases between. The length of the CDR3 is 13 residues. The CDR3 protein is CASAPGLNTEAFF. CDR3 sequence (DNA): TGTGCCAGCGCCCCGGGCTTGAACACTGAAGCTTTCTTT.

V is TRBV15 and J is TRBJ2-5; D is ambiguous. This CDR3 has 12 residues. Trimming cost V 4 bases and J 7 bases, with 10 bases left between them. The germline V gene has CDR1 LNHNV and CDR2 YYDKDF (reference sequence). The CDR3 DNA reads TGTGCCACCAGCACGGGCTGGGGGACCCAGTACTTC. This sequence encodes CATSTGWGTQYF.

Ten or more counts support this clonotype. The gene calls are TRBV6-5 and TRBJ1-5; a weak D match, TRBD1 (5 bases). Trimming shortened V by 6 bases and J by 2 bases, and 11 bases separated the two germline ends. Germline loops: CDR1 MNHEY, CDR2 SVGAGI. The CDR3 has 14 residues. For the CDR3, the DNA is TGTGCCAGCAGGGACCCGACAGGCAATCAGCCCCAGCATTTT. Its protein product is CASRDPTGNQPQHF.

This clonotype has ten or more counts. As DNA, the CDR3 is TGTGCCAGCAGTTTATCGGGGAGTAGAGGGACAGCCCGGTTCTTC. This codes for CASSLSGSRGTARFF. V and J are TRBV27 and TRBJ2-1, with TRBD1 matching 7 bases. Trimming took 0 bases from V and 15 from J; bases not matched to a gene: 14. This CDR3 is built from 15 residues. CDR1 and CDR2 (germline): MNHEY, SMNVEV (reference sequence).

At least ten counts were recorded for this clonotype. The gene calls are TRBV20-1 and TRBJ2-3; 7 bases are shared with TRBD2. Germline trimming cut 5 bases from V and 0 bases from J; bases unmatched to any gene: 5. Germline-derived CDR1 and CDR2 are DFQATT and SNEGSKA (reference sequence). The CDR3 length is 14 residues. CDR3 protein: CSARDYTSTDTQYF. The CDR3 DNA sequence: TGCAGTGCTCGGGACTACACTAGCACAGATACGCAGTATTTT.

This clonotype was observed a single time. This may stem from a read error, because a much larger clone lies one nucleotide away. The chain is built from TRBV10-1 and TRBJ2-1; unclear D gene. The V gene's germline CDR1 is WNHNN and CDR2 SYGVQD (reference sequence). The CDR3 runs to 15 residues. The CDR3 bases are TGCGCCAGCAGCGCTAACAGTGGCACCAACAATGGGCAGTTCTTC. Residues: CASSANSGTNNGQFF.

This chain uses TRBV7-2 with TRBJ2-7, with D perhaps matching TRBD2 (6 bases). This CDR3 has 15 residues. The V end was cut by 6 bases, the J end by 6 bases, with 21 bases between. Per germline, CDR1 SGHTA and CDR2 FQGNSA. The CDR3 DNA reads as TGTGCCAGCAGTGGACGGGAAGCAGCGGGTCTCGAGCAGTACTTC. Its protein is CASSGREAAGLEQYF.